The sequence of this T cell receptor beta chain was determined in a study of cytomegalovirus exposure and HLA in healthy donors. Whole-study findings and limits: One later analysis, an examination of the 100 to 150 validation repertoires, found that first-cohort TCR clusters tended to co-occur in them.

From the 120-subject validation cohort, which was separate from the roughly 700-subject first cohort, the donors were drawn. Concerning this clone: Its antigen is currently unknown.

The germline V gene has CDR1 MNHNS and CDR2 SASEGT. The CDR3 has 13 amino acids. V lost 6 bases and J lost 10, with 13 bases in between. The data were produced by immunoSEQ multiplex PCR, yet TCRdb's version contains in-frame clones alone and is incomplete. The data show around 130,000 clones, 89% seen once. The sample comprised PBMCs. This clonotype was sampled from a man aged 25-45 years in good health and CMV-seronegative. This chain uses TRBV6-1 with TRBJ1-6, with D unresolved. Here the CDR3 reads CASSQNLRSPLHF. The CDR3 nucleotides are TGTGCCAGCAGCCAAAACCTGAGGTCACCCCTCCACTTT.